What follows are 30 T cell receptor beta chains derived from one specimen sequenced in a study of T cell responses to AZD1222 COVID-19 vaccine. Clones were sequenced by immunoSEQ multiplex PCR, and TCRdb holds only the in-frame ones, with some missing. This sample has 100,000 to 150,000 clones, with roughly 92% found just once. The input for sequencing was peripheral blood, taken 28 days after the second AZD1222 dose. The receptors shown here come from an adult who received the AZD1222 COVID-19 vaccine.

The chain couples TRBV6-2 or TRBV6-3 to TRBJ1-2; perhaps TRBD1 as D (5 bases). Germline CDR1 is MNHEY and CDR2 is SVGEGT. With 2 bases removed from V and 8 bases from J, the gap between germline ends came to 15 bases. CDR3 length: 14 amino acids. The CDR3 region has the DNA TGTGCCAGCAGTTACATGGGCGACAGAGGCGGCTACACCTTC. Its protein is CASSYMGDRGGYTF.

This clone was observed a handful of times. CDR3 region: CASSTPSGRAQGSYEQYF. DNA for the CDR3: TGTGCCAGTAGTACCCCTAGCGGGAGGGCCCAGGGGTCCTACGAGCAGTACTTC. The chain links TRBV19 to TRBJ2-7, with 12 bases identical to TRBD2. The CDR3 consists of 18 residues. The germline V gene has CDR1 LNHDA and CDR2 SQIVND (reference sequence). V lost 4 bases and J lost 1; bases outside the gene matches: 11.

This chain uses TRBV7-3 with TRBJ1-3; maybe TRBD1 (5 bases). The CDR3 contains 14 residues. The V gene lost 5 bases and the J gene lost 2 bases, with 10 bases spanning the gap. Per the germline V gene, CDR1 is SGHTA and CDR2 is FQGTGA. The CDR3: CASSRGGTGNTIYF. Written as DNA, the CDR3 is TGTGCCAGCAGCCGGGGGGGAACTGGAAACACCATATATTTT.

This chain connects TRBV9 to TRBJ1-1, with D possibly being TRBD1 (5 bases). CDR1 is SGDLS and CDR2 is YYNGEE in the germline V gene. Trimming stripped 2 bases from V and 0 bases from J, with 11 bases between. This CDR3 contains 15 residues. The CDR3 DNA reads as TGTGCCAGCAGCGTTTCCGGGACGATGAACACTGAAGCTTTCTTT. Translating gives CASSVSGTMNTEAFF.

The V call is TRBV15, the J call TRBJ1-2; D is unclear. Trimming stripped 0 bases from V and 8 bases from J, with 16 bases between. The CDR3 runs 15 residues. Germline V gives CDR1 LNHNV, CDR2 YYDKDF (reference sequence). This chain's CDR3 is CATSRDRQGFLGYTF. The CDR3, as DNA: TGTGCCACCAGCAGAGATCGACAAGGGTTCTTGGGCTACACCTTC.

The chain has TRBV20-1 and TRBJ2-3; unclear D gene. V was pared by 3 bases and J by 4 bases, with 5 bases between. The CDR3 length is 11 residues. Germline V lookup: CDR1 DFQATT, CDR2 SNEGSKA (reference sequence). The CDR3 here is CSASRPDTQYF. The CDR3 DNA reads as TGCAGTGCTAGTCGGCCAGATACGCAGTATTTT.

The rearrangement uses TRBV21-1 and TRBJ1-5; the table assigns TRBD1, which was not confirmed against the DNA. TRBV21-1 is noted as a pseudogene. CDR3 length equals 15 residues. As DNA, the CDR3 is TGTGCCAGCAGCAAAGGGACAGGGCGAAGTCAGCCCCAGCATTTT. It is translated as CASSKGTGRSQPQHF.

In DNA form, the CDR3 reads TGCGCCAGCAGCCAAGTTAGCACAGGTGAATCACCCCTCCACTTT. Protein product: CASSQVSTGESPLHF. This chain links TRBV4-3 with TRBJ1-6; D is perhaps TRBD1 (5 bases). Trimming pared 1 base from V and 10 bases from J, leaving 14 bases between. CDR3 length equals 15 residues. CDR1 and CDR2 from the germline V gene are LGHNA and YSLEER.

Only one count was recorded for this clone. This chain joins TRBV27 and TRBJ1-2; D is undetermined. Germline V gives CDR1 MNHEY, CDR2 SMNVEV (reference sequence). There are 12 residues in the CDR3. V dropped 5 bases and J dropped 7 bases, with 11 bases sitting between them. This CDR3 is CASSPAWGGYTF. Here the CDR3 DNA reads TGTGCCAGCAGTCCAGCATGGGGTGGCTACACCTTC.

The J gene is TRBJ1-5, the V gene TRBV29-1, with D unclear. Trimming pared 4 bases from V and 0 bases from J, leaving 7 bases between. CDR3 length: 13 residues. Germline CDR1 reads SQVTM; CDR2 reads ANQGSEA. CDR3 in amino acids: CSVVASSNQPQHF. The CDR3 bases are TGCAGCGTTGTGGCATCTAGCAATCAGCCCCAGCATTTT.

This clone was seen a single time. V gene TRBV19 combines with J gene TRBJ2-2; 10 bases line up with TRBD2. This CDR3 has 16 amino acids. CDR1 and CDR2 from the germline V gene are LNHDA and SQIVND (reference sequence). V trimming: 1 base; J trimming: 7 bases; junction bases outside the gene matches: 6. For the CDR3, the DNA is TGTGCCAGTAGTATAGGGCTAGCGGGAGTTGACGGGGAGCTGTTTTTT. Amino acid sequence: CASSIGLAGVDGELFF.

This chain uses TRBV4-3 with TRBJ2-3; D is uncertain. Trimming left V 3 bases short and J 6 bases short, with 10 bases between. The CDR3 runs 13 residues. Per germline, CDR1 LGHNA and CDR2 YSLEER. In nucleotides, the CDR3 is TGCGCCAGCAGCCACGAACGTAGGGATACGCAGTATTTT. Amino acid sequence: CASSHERRDTQYF.

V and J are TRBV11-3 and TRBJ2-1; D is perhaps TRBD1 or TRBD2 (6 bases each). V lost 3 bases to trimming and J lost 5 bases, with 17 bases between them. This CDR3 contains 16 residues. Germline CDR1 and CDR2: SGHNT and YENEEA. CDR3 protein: CASSLNSVRDNNEQFF. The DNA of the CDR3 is TGTGCCAGCAGCTTGAATAGTGTGCGGGACAACAATGAGCAGTTCTTC.

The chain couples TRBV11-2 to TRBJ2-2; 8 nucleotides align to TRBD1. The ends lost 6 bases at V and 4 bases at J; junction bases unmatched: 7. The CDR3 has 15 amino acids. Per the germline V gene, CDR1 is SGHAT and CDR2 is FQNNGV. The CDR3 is CASRAGQGGTGELFF. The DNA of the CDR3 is TGTGCCAGCAGGGCAGGACAGGGTGGCACCGGGGAGCTGTTTTTT.

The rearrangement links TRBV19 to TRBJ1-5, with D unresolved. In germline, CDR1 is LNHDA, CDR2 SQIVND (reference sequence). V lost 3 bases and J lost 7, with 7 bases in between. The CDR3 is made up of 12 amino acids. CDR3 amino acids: CASSIQEQPQHF. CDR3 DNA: TGTGCCAGTAGTATCCAGGAACAGCCCCAGCATTTT.

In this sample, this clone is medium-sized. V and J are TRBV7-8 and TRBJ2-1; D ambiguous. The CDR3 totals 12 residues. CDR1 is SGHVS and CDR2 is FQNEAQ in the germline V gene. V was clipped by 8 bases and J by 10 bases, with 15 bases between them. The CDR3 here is CASSSVAWEQFF. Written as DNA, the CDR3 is TGTGCCAGCTCTAGTGTAGCCTGGGAGCAGTTCTTC.

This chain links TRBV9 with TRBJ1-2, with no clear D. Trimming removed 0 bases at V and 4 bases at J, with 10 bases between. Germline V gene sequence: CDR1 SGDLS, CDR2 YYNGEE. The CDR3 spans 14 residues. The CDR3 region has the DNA TGTGCCAGCAGCGTAGGGCTTGGAAGCTATGGCTACACCTTC. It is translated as CASSVGLGSYGYTF.

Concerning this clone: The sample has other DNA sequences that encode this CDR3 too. CDR3 coding DNA: TGTGCCAGCAGTTTAGGGACCACTTACGAGCAGTACTTC. This gives the protein CASSLGTTYEQYF. V and J are TRBV27 and TRBJ2-7, with D possibly called TRBD1 or TRBD2 (5 bases each). Germline CDR1 MNHEY, CDR2 SMNVEV (reference sequence). With 2 bases removed from V and 4 bases from J, the gap between germline ends came to 9 bases. There are 13 residues in the CDR3.

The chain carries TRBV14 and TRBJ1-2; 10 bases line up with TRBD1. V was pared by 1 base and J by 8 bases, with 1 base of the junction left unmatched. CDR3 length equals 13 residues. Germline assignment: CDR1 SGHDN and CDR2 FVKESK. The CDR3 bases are TGTGCCAGCAGCCAAGGGACAGGGGGAGGCTACACCTTC. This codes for CASSQGTGGGYTF.

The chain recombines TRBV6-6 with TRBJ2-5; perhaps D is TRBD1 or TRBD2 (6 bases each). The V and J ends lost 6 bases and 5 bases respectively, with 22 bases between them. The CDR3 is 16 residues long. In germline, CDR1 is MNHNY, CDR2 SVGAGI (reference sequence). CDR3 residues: CASSLGGGAGWETQYF. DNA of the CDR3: TGTGCCAGCAGCCTCGGGGGCGGCGCGGGTTGGGAGACCCAGTACTTC.

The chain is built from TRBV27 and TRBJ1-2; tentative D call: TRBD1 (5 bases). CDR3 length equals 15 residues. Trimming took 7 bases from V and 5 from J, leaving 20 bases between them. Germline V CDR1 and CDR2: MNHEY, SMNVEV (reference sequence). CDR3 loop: CASTPQSGGRYGYTF. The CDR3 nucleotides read TGTGCCAGCACCCCCCAGTCGGGGGGTAGGTATGGCTACACCTTC.

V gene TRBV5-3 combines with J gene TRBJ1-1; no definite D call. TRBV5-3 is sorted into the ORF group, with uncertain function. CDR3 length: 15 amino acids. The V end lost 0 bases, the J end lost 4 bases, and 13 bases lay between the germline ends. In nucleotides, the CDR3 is TGTGCCAGAAGCTTGGAACGGGAGTCAGGCACTGAAGCTTTCTTT. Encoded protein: CARSLERESGTEAFF.

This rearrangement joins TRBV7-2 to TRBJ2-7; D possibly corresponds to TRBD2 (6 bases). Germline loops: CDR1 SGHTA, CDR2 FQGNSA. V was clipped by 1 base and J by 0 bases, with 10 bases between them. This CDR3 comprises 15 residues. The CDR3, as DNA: TGTGCCAGCAGCTTAGAGCGGAGGGCCTCCTACGAGCAGTACTTC. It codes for CASSLERRASYEQYF.

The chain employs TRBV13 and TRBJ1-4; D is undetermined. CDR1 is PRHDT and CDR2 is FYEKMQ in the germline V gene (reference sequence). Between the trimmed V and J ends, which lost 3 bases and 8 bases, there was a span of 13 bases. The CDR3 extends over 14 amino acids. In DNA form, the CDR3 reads TGTGCCAGCAGCTTCGCCGGGAATGGGGAAAAACTGTTTTTT. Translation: CASSFAGNGEKLFF. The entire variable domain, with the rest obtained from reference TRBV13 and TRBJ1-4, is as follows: AAGVIQSPRHLIKEKRETATLKCYPIPRHDTVYWYQQGPGQDPQFLISFYEKMQSDKGSIPDRFSAQQFSDYHSELNMSSLELGDSALYFCASSFAGNGEKLFFGSGTQLSVL.

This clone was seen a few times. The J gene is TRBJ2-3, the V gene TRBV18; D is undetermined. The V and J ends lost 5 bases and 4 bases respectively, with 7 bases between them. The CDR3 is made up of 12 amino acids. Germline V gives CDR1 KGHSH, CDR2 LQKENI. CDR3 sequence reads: CASSMGSDTQYF. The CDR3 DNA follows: TGTGCCAGCTCAATGGGTTCAGATACGCAGTATTTT.

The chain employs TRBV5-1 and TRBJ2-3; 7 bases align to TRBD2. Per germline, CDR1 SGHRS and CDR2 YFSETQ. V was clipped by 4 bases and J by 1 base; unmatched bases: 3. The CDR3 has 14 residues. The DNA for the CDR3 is TGCGCCAGCAGCGTTCGGGAGGGCACAGATACGCAGTATTTT. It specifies CASSVREGTDTQYF.

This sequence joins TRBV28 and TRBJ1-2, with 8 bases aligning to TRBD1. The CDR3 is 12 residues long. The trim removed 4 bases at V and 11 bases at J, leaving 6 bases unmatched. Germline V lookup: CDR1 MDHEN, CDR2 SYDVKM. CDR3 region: CASSSDRGRYTF. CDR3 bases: TGTGCCAGCAGTTCTGACAGGGGAAGATACACCTTC.

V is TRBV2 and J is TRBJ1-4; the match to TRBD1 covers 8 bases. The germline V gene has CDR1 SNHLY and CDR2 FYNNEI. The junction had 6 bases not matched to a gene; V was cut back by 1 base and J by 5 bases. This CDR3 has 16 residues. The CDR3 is CASSEGRTGTNEKLFF. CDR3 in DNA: TGTGCCAGCAGTGAAGGTAGGACAGGGACGAATGAAAAACTGTTTTTT.

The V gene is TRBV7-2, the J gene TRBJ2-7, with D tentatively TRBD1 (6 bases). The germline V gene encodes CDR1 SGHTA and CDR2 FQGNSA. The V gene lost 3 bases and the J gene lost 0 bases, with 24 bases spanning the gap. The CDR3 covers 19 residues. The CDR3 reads CASSFDRGGRTASSYEQYF. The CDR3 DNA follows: TGTGCCAGCAGCTTCGATAGGGGCGGTAGGACAGCGAGCTCCTACGAGCAGTACTTC. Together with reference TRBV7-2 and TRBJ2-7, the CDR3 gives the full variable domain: GAGVSQSPSNKVTEKGKDVELRCDPISGHTALYWYRQSLGQGLEFLIYFQGNSAPDKSGLPSDRFSAERTGGSVSTLTIQRTQQEDSAVYLCASSFDRGGRTASSYEQYFGPGTRLTVT.

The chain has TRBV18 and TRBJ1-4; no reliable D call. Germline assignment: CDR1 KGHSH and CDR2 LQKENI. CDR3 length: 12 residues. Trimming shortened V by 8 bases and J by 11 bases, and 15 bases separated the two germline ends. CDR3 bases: TGTGCCAGCCCGGAAGAACACGGCAAACTGTTTTTT. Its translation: CASPEEHGKLFF.